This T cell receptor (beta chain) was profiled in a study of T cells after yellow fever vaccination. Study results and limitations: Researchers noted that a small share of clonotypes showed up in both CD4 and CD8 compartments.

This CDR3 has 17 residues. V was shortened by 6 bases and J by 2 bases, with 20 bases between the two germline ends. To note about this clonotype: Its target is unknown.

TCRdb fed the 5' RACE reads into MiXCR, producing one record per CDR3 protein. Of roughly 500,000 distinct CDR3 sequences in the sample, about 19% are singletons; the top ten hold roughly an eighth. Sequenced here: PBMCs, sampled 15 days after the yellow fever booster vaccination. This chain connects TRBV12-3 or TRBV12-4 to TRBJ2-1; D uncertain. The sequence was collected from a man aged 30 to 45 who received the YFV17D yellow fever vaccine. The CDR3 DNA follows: TGTGCCAGCAGCCTACCGCAAGACCTGTTTCCCTACAATGAGCAGTTCTTC. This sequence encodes CASSLPQDLFPYNEQFF.